This TCR beta chain was documented in a study of Tregs in tolerant kidney transplant recipients (dated by TCRdb to the late 2010s). For the study in its entirety: TCRbeta sequencing was used in the study to identify donor-specific regulatory T cells before combined kidney and bone marrow transplantation, and the identified cells were then tracked after transplant. General findings and caveats noted by the study authors: In tolerant patients, donor-specific Tregs expanded more than Tregs overall, which suggests antigen-driven rather than nonspecific expansion. Biological reproducibility was not examined directly, but technical replication error appeared to be minimal. Expanding Tregs with activated donor B cells appeared to identify the most biologically relevant and donor-specific TCRbeta repertoire. The study was limited by small patient numbers, and the findings need validation in larger populations and under other immunosuppression protocols. Because the PCR primers were changed over time for some patients, nucleotide-level comparison could not be performed across the samples from those patients.

As to this clone: It has no known antigen specificity. No base qualities exist here, and no much larger clone lies one base off it.

The sample's time point, from its label and the paper: 6 months after combined kidney and bone marrow transplant. The transplants used related donors along with nonmyeloablative bone marrow transplantation, and in the human trials mixed chimerism was transient. Thawed PBMCs were FACS-sorted into unstimulated Tregs (CD4+CD25+CD127-), CD4+ non-Tregs (CD4+CD25-), CD4 cells and CD8 cells. 4 combined kidney and bone marrow transplant recipients from the ITN036ST trial were included as patients, and samples were available only from these trial subjects. Healthy control blood was processed to PBMCs with a Ficoll density gradient and then cryopreserved, whereas patient PBMCs were collected both before and after transplant. For TCRbeta CDR3 sequencing, genomic DNA was extracted from sorted cells using the QIAGEN DNeasy Blood and Tissue Kit. High-throughput TCRbeta CDR3 sequencing, including PCR amplification with bias correction and internal controls, was performed commercially through immunoSEQ. Regarding the original processing steps: Unique productive TCRbeta sequences were defined by CDR3 nucleotide sequence when primers matched and otherwise by CDR3 amino acid sequence together with Vbeta and Jbeta genes. Sorting error was corrected by removing sequences shared between sorted populations at a frequency ratio of 2:1 or less, and the remaining shared sequences were assigned to the higher population. A sequence was defined as donor-reactive if the sequence was expanded at least 5-fold in CFSE-low cells compared with unstimulated cells and had a frequency of at least 0.01% in CFSE-low cells. Repertoire divergence was quantified by Jensen-Shannon divergence using the top 100 TCRbeta sequences ranked by frequency. For samples with multiple sequencing runs, sorting error was corrected in each run separately before the runs were combined. TCRdb took this table from immuneACCESS and kept in-frame rearrangements with V and J called. Such tables lack part of the clones; where checked against another copy, unresolved V genes explain under half of the gap, and the rest is unexplained. That table furnishes V, J and clone size, whereas the DNA furnished D and trimming. A total of about 64,000 clones appear in this sample, around 87% of them only once. The ten largest make up 3.8% of the sample.

Reading from cysteine to phenylalanine, the CDR3 counts 18 amino acids. The DNA shown is the 54-base CDR3, in frame from base 1. The germline V gene yields MGHRA for CDR1 and YSYEKL for CDR2. Germline trimming amounts to 5 bases on V and 4 bases on J, with 9 as the count of junction bases outside the gene matches. The receptor chain draws on TRBV4-1 and TRBJ2-3, with TRBD2 identical over 16 junction bases. The source of this sequence is a human patient who received a combined kidney and bone marrow transplant. After a transplant, certain T cells may trace back to the graft donor. Source: CD4+ T cells from blood (PBMCs), taken 6 months after the transplant. The CDR3 has the sequence CASSKGLAGGGGPDTQYF. DNA sequence: TGCGCCAGCAGCAAGGGACTAGCGGGAGGGGGAGGACCAGATACGCAGTATTTT.